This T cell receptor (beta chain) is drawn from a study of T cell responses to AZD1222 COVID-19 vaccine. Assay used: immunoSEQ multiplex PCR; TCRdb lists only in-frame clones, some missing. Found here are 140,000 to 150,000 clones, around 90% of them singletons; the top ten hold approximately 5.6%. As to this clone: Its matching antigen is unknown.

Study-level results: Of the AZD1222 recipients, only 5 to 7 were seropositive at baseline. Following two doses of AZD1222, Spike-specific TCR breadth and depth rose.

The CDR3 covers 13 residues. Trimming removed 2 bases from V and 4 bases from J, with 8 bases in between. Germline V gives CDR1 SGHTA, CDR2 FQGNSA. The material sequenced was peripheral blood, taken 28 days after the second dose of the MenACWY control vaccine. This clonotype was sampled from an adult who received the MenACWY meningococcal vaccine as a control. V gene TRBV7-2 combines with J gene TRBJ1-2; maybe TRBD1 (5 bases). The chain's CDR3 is CASSLRTLYGYTF. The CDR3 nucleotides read TGTGCCAGCAGCTTACGGACACTCTATGGCTACACCTTC.